Given below is one T cell receptor (beta chain) in context. These data originate in a study of blood T cell repertoires in COVID-19. Overall study context: In each case, the material was cDNA or gDNA derived from T cells, B-cell-depleted T cells, or PBMCs.

The CDR3 spans 19 residues. Original handling: Reference gene primer amplification in the assay estimated nucleated cell counts. Method: immunoSEQ multiplex PCR; TCRdb's copy keeps in-frame clones and lacks some. V and J calls and clone size follow that table, whereas D and trimming were derived from the DNA. The sample lists 150,000 or so clones; around 91% were seen once. The receptor's source is a man aged 18 to 29 with COVID-19, enrolled during active disease. The source material was peripheral blood. V gene TRBV21-1 combines with J gene TRBJ1-2. TRBV21-1 is noted as a pseudogene. Here the CDR3 reads CASSKGLPPEAGILRGYTF. The CDR3 DNA is TGTGCCAGCAGCAAAGGCCTTCCACCCGAGGCGGGTATCTTACGTGGCTACACCTTC.